A single sample gave rise to the 5 T cell receptor beta chains below, sequenced in a study of T cell repertoires in cytomegalovirus infection. TCRdb called the reads again in MiXCR, with one record for every CDR3 protein. The repertoire includes 900,000 to 950,000 distinct CDR3 sequences, about 33% of them detected once, and under 15% sits in the top ten. These receptors have no known antigen. This specimen was cultured CD8+ T cells from PBMCs, taken from culture after CMV antigen stimulation. The receptors come from a human donor in good health (CMV status not recorded). Some clones in this sample may be carry-over from other donors' samples.

The V call is TRBV27, the J call TRBJ1-6; weak D call: TRBD1 (6 bases). The V gene lost 6 bases and the J gene lost 5 bases, with 11 bases spanning the gap. The CDR3 is 14 residues long. From germline, CDR1 is MNHEY and CDR2 SMNVEV (reference sequence). The CDR3 sequence: CASSTTGNNSPLHF. Here the CDR3 DNA reads TGTGCCAGCAGCACCACAGGGAATAATTCACCCCTCCACTTT.

This clonotype came up a few times. This chain links TRBV27 with TRBJ2-2; D perhaps matches TRBD2 (6 bases). CDR1 is MNHEY, CDR2 SMNVEV, per germline (reference sequence). V was shortened by 2 bases and J by 4 bases, with 17 bases between the two germline ends. There are 17 residues in the CDR3. Here the CDR3 reads CASSLGGWAASTGELFF. The CDR3 DNA sequence: TGTGCCAGCAGTTTAGGAGGGTGGGCAGCGAGCACCGGGGAGCTGTTTTTT.

The rearrangement uses TRBV13 and TRBJ1-2; the match to TRBD1 covers 8 bases. This CDR3 region has 15 residues. CDR1 and CDR2 (germline): PRHDT, FYEKMQ (reference sequence). V was clipped by 5 bases and J by 3 bases; unmatched bases: 8. CDR3 amino acids: CASSASGGADYGYTF. CDR3 DNA: TGTGCCAGCAGCGCCTCAGGGGGCGCGGACTATGGCTACACCTTC.

This clonotype was seen a handful of times. The chain recombines TRBV27 with TRBJ1-5; possible D gene TRBD1, 5 bases. Germline values: CDR1 MNHEY, CDR2 SMNVEV (reference sequence). The V gene lost 5 bases and the J gene lost 1 base, with 15 bases spanning the gap. This CDR3 contains 16 residues. CDR3 nucleotides: TGTGCCAGCAGTCCTCGGGGGGGTAGGAGCAATCAGCCCCAGCATTTT. Amino acids: CASSPRGGRSNQPQHF.

The genes are TRBV7-9 and TRBJ1-1, with D possibly matching TRBD1 (5 bases). CDR1 SEHNR and CDR2 FQNEAQ come from the germline V gene (reference sequence). This CDR3 contains 14 residues. V gave up 5 bases and J gave up 4 bases, with 14 bases separating them. CDR3 coding DNA: TGTGCCAGCAGCCCCCCGCGTGGGGCCACTGAAGCTTTCTTT. Amino acids: CASSPPRGATEAFF.